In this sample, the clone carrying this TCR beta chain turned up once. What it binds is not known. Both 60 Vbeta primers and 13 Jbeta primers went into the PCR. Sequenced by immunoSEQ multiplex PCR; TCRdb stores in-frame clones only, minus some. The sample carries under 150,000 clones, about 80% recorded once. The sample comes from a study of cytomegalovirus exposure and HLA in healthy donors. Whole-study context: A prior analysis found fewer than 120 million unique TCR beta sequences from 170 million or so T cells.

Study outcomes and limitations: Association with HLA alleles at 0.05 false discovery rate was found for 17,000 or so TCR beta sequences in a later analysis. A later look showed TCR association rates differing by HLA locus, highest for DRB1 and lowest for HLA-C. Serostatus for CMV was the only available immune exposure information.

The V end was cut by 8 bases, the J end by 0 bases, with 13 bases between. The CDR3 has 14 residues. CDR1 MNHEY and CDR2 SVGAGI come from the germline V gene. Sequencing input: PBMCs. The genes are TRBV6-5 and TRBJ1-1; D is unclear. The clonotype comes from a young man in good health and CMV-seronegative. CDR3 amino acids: CASSMTPMNTEAFF. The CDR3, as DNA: TGTGCCAGCTCTATGACACCTATGAACACTGAAGCTTTCTTT.